A selection of T cell receptor beta chains follows, all from one sample in a study of blood T cells in healthy people across ages. TCRdb called the 5' RACE reads again in MiXCR, with one record for every CDR3 protein. The repertoire holds about 1.4 million distinct CDR3 sequences, with 59% as singletons. The sample consisted of blood. These receptors came from a young man in good health. Both conserved end residues are part of each CDR3. The D gene is left open where the match is weak. Some rows mark clone size as missing; the rest say once, few, many or name a class of expanded clone.

TRBV29-1	NA	TRBJ1-5	once	TGCAGCGTCGGTTGTACCGACAAGATGAATCAGCCCCAGCATTTT	CSVGCTDKMNQPQHF
TRBV20-1	NA	TRBJ2-3	NA	TGCAGTGCTAGTTCTGGGGGGTTAGATACGCAGTATTTT	CSASSGGLDTQYF
TRBV20-1	TRBD1	TRBJ1-4	NA	TGCAGTGCTAGTAGCCCCGGGACAGGGGGCCCGAATGAAAAACTGTTTTTT	CSASSPGTGGPNEKLFF
TRBV10-3	NA	TRBJ1-5	once	TGTGCCATCAGTGAAGGGAGGGGAGCCAATCAGCCCCAGCATTTT	CAISEGRGANQPQHF
TRBV20-1	TRBD1	TRBJ1-2	NA	TGCAGTGCAGCCGGGACAGGGGGCAAAAGTAACTATGGCTACACCTTC	CSAAGTGGKSNYGYTF
TRBV20-1	TRBD2	TRBJ2-1	once	TGCAGTGCGGATCCCCCTAGCGGGAGGGACAATGAGCAGTTCTTC	CSADPPSGRDNEQFF
TRBV7-9	TRBD1	TRBJ1-2	once	TGTGCCAGCAGCTTAGTCGGGACAGCGGAGTATGGCTACACCTTC	CASSLVGTAEYGYTF
TRBV29-1	TRBD2	TRBJ2-1	NA	TGCAGCGTTGCCGGGACTAGCGGATACAATGAGCAGTTCTTC	CSVAGTSGYNEQFF
TRBV13	NA	TRBJ2-7	few	TGTGCCAGCAGCCCCTGGCGTCGCTCCTACGAGCAGTACTTC	CASSPWRRSYEQYF
TRBV7-9	NA	TRBJ2-5	few	TGTGCCAGCAGTTTAGCGATTCAAGAGACCCAGTACTTC	CASSLAIQETQYF
TRBV12-3/TRBV12-4	NA	TRBJ1-5	NA	TGTGCCAGCAGTATGAACAGGGTGTACGATCAGCCCCAGCATTTT	CASSMNRVYDQPQHF
TRBV5-4	TRBD2	TRBJ2-7	NA	TGTGCCAGCAGCTTTGGGGTTAGCGGGGCCTACGAGCAGTACTTC	CASSFGVSGAYEQYF
TRBV9	NA	TRBJ2-6	NA	TGTGCCAGCACCGGAGTCAAGGGGTTGGACTCTGGGGCCAACGTCCCGACTTTC	CASTGVKGLDSGANVPTF
TRBV29-1	TRBD1	TRBJ2-7	NA	TGCAGCGTTCTATCGGGCTACAGGGGCTACGAGCAGTACTTC	CSVLSGYRGYEQYF
TRBV5-1	NA	TRBJ1-1	NA	TGCGCCAGCAGCTGGGAGGGCCTGGGCACTGAAGCTTTCTTT	CASSWEGLGTEAFF
TRBV10-3	TRBD2	TRBJ2-3	NA	TGTGCCATCAGTGAGAACCAGCGGGGGCTCGGTGGGGATACGCAGTATTTT	CAISENQRGLGGDTQYF
TRBV10-3	NA	TRBJ2-7	NA	TGTGCCATCACCGACCCGGGGGACTCCTACGAGCAGTACTTC	CAITDPGDSYEQYF
TRBV7-6	TRBD1	TRBJ2-1	NA	TGTGCCAGCAGCTTAGTGGCGGACAGGGTCAATGAGCAGTTCTTC	CASSLVADRVNEQFF
TRBV20-1	NA	TRBJ2-1	NA	TGCAGTGCGGAATGCAATGAGCAGTTCTTC	CSAECNEQFF
TRBV2	TRBD1	TRBJ2-7	NA	TGTGCCAGCCACAGACAGGGAACCTACGAGCAGTACTTC	CASHRQGTYEQYF
TRBV3-1	NA	TRBJ1-5	NA	TGTGCCAGCAGTGAAGGGAGGTTGACTCAGCCCCAGCATTTT	CASSEGRLTQPQHF
TRBV12-3/TRBV12-4	TRBD2	TRBJ2-5	few	TGTGCCAGCAGTAAGGGAGCGGGGGGTTACAATGAGCAGTACTTC	CASSKGAGGYNEQYF
TRBV4-2	TRBD1	TRBJ2-5	few	TGTGCCAGCAGTTCCGGGACAGAGCAGTACTTC	CASSSGTEQYF
TRBV4-3	NA	TRBJ1-2	few	TGCGCCAGCAGCCAGGCAGACAGCGCCTATGGCTACACCTTC	CASSQADSAYGYTF
TRBV7-9	NA	TRBJ2-7	few	TGTGCCAGCAACATGGGGGGAGGTCCCTACGAGCAGTACTTC	CASNMGGGPYEQYF
TRBV20-1	NA	TRBJ2-3	few	TGCAGTGCTAGACTAGGAGGAGACACAGATACGCAGTATTTT	CSARLGGDTDTQYF
TRBV30	NA	TRBJ2-6	NA	TGTGCCTGGAGTCAGCACTCTGGGGCCAACGTCCTGACTTTC	CAWSQHSGANVLTF
TRBV29-1	TRBD2	TRBJ2-1	few	TGCAGCCTGGGGGGGGGGTTCAACAATGAGCAGTTCTTC	CSLGGGFNNEQFF
TRBV2	NA	TRBJ1-1	NA	TGTGCCAGCAAGGACCGCACTGAAGCTTTCTTT	CASKDRTEAFF
TRBV5-1	NA	TRBJ1-6	NA	TGCGCCAGCAGTGGGGAGGGACACAATAATTCACCCCTCCACTTT	CASSGEGHNNSPLHF
TRBV4-2	NA	TRBJ1-2	NA	TGTGCCAGCAGCCAAGATTCCCATGGCTACACCTTC	CASSQDSHGYTF
TRBV27	TRBD2	TRBJ2-7	few	TGTGCCAGCAGTTCCTCAAGGGAACTAGCGGGGGTAACCTACGAGCAGTACTTC	CASSSSRELAGVTYEQYF
TRBV15	NA	TRBJ2-1	NA	TGTGCCACCAGCAGAAACGGTGGCTCCTACAATGAGCAGTTCTTC	CATSRNGGSYNEQFF
TRBV27	TRBD2	TRBJ2-3	NA	TGTGCCAGCAGTTTAGGGTGGGTAGCGGGACGGATGGATACGCAGTATTTT	CASSLGWVAGRMDTQYF
TRBV4-2	NA	TRBJ1-6	NA	TGTGCCAGCAGCCAAGGGAACCCGAATAATTCACCCCTCCACTTT	CASSQGNPNNSPLHF
TRBV4-3	NA	TRBJ1-1	NA	TGCGCCAGCAGCCAAGACGGGGGGGGCGTGAACACTGAAGCTTTCTTT	CASSQDGGGVNTEAFF
TRBV20-1	NA	TRBJ2-3	NA	TGCAGTGCTAGAGAGGGAACAGATACGCAGTATTTT	CSAREGTDTQYF
TRBV6-6	NA	TRBJ1-4	NA	TGTGCCAGCAGTTACTCGATCGGGGGAACTAATGAAAAACTGTTTTTT	CASSYSIGGTNEKLFF
TRBV15	NA	TRBJ1-1	NA	TGTGCCACCAGCACAACCGGGACCAAAGCTTTCTTT	CATSTTGTKAFF
TRBV10-3	TRBD1	TRBJ1-6	NA	TGTGCCATCAGAAACGGACAGGGAGATTCCAATAATTCACCCCTCCACTTT	CAIRNGQGDSNNSPLHF
TRBV20-1	NA	TRBJ2-6	NA	TGCAGTGCTTGTCACTCTGGGGCCAACGTCCTGACTTTC	CSACHSGANVLTF
TRBV7-2	NA	TRBJ2-3	NA	TGTGCCAGCAGCTTACACAGGGCCTTCACAGATACGCAGTATTTT	CASSLHRAFTDTQYF
TRBV5-1	TRBD2	TRBJ2-5	NA	TGCGCCAGCAGCCACGTAACTAGCGGGGGACCTGGGACCCAGTACTTC	CASSHVTSGGPGTQYF
TRBV7-6	TRBD1	TRBJ2-1	few	TGTGCCAGCAGCTTAGGAACAGGGGGACAGAACAATGAGCAGTTCTTC	CASSLGTGGQNNEQFF
TRBV30	NA	TRBJ2-1	NA	TGTGCCTGGAAACAGGGAAACCCCTACAATGAGCAGTTCTTC	CAWKQGNPYNEQFF
TRBV12-3/TRBV12-4	TRBD2	TRBJ2-7	NA	TGTGCCAGCAGTCCCCCAACGACTAGCGGCTACGAGCAGTACTTC	CASSPPTTSGYEQYF
TRBV14	NA	TRBJ2-3	NA	TGTGCCAGCGGCCAAACCCACACAGATACGCAGTATTTT	CASGQTHTDTQYF
TRBV27	NA	TRBJ2-7	NA	TGTGCCAGCAGCACCGATCCGGGATGGCCCTACGAGCAGTACTTC	CASSTDPGWPYEQYF
TRBV4-3	NA	TRBJ1-6	NA	TGCGCCAGCAGCCAAGACGGAGACAGCCCAAATTCACCCCTCCACTTT	CASSQDGDSPNSPLHF
TRBV7-6	TRBD1	TRBJ2-4	NA	TGTGCCAGCAGCTTATCCCCAGGGGGTGGAAACATTCAGTACTTC	CASSLSPGGGNIQYF
TRBV7-9	NA	TRBJ2-3	few	TGTGCCAGCAGCCGCCGTGCGCTAGCGACAGATACGCAGTATTTT	CASSRRALATDTQYF
TRBV24-1	NA	TRBJ1-2	NA	TGTGCCACCAGTGCGACAGGAAATTTCTATGGCTACACCTTC	CATSATGNFYGYTF
TRBV4-2	TRBD2	TRBJ2-1	NA	TGTGCCAGCAGCCAAGCTCTAGCGGGAGCGAATGAGCAGTTCTTC	CASSQALAGANEQFF
TRBV6-1	TRBD2	TRBJ2-7	NA	TGTGCCAGCAGTGAATTTAGTAGCGGGAGTTACGAGCAGTACTTC	CASSEFSSGSYEQYF
TRBV11-2	NA	TRBJ2-7	NA	TGTGCCAGCAGCTTAGATGCTGGCGGGGTCAATGAGCAGTACTTC	CASSLDAGGVNEQYF
TRBV27	NA	TRBJ2-7	NA	TGTGCCAGCAGTTTATCCATCGCGCAGGGAGGCGAGCAGTACTTC	CASSLSIAQGGEQYF
TRBV4-1	TRBD2	TRBJ2-7	NA	TGCGCCAGCAGCCAAGCGCTAGCGGGGCTCTACGAGCAGTACTTC	CASSQALAGLYEQYF
TRBV6-2/TRBV6-3	TRBD2	TRBJ2-1	NA	TGTGCCAGCAGTACCATCATTCGGACTAGCGGGTACAATGAGCAGTTCTTC	CASSTIIRTSGYNEQFF
TRBV20-1	TRBD1	TRBJ2-7	NA	TGCAGTGCCGTCAACCAGGGGGCTGGGGAGCAGTACTTC	CSAVNQGAGEQYF
TRBV7-2	TRBD2	TRBJ2-3	NA	TGTGCCACTAATAGCGGGATGTATCCAGATACGCAGTATTTT	CATNSGMYPDTQYF